This section outlines one TCR beta chain sequence together with its context. The data are from a study of shared clonotypes between healthy human individuals. Only in-frame clones appear in the TCRdb table, and some are missing; sequencing was by immunoSEQ multiplex PCR. The sample yields approximately 640,000 clones, about three quarters seen once. The V end lost 8 bases, the J end lost 2 bases, and 19 bases lay between the germline ends. The CDR3 is 15 amino acids. Germline CDR1 is SGHDT and CDR2 is YYEEEE. The rearrangement links TRBV5-6 to TRBJ1-2; D gene unclear. The sequenced sample consisted of memory CD4+ T cells sorted from blood. Subset given: CD45RA-negative fraction. This clonotype was sampled from a woman in her twenties or thirties in good health. The CDR3 DNA is TGTGCCAGGTTGGGATATCCGAACCTCAACTATGGCTACACCTTC. Its protein is CARLGYPNLNYGYTF.